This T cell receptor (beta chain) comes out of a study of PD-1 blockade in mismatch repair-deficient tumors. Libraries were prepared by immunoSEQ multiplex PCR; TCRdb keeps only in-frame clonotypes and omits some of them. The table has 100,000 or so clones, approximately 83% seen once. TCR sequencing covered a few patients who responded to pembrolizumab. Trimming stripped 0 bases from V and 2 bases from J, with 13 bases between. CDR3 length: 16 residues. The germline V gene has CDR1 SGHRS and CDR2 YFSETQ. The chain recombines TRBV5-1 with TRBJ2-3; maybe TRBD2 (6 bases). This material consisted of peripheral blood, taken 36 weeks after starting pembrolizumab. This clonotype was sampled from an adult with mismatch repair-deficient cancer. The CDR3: CASSLEGRDFTDTQYF. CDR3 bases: TGCGCCAGCAGCTTGGAGGGACGGGACTTCACAGATACGCAGTATTTT.